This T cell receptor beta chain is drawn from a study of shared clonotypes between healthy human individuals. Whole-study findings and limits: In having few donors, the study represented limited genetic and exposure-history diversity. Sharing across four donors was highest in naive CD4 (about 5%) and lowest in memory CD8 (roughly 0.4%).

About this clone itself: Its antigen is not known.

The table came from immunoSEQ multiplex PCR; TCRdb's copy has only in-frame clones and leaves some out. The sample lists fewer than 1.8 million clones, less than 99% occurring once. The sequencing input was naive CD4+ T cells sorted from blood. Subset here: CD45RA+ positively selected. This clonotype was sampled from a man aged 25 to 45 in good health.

The CDR3 region has the DNA TGTGCCAGCAGCCTATGGACAGGGGTAGGGTCTAACTATGGCTACACCTTC. This encodes CASSLWTGVGSNYGYTF. This chain links TRBV7-2 with TRBJ1-2, with 9 bases lining up with TRBD1. V gave up 5 bases and J gave up 0 bases; unmatched junction bases: 10. Germline-derived CDR1 and CDR2 are SGHTA and FQGNSA. The CDR3 has 17 amino acids.